These T cell receptor beta chains were read from a single sample in a study of cytomegalovirus exposure and HLA in healthy donors. Libraries were prepared by immunoSEQ multiplex PCR; TCRdb keeps only in-frame clonotypes and omits some of them. This repertoire includes 150,000 to 250,000 clones. The sequenced sample was PBMCs. These receptor sequences come from a boy aged 5-17 years in good health and CMV-seronegative. The CDR3 runs from the conserved cysteine through the conserved F or W. Fields, in order: J gene, D gene, V gene, CDR3 protein, CDR3 DNA. The D gene is left open where the match is weak.

>TRBJ1-2|TRBD1|TRBV9
CASTRQGDGGYTF
TGTGCCAGCACACGGCAGGGGGATGGTGGCTACACCTTC
>TRBJ1-1|TRBD1|TRBV9
CASSDSQTGVGMNTEAFF
TGTGCCAGCAGCGACTCCCAGACAGGGGTCGGTATGAACACTGAAGCTTTCTTT
>TRBJ1-2|TRBD1|TRBV7-2
CASSSRRTGYGYTF
TGTGCCAGCAGTTCACGACGGACAGGGTATGGCTACACCTTC
>TRBJ2-7|.|TRBV28
CASRPAGTGSSYEQYF
TGTGCCAGCAGGCCCGCCGGGACTGGGAGCTCCTACGAGCAGTACTTC
>TRBJ1-2|.|TRBV30
CAWSSTIDRDYGYTF
TGTGCCTGGAGTTCTACCATCGACAGAGACTATGGCTACACCTTC
>TRBJ1-1|.|TRBV5-4
CASSLARLNTEAFF
TGTGCCAGCAGCTTGGCCAGACTCAACACTGAAGCTTTCTTT
>TRBJ2-7|.|TRBV4-2
CASSQEGSSKTYEQYF
TGTGCCAGCAGCCAAGAGGGCTCCTCAAAGACCTACGAGCAGTACTTC
>TRBJ2-7|TRBD1|TRBV30
CAWSADRRTYEQYF
TGTGCCTGGAGTGCGGACAGGAGGACCTACGAGCAGTACTTC
>TRBJ1-5|TRBD1|TRBV18
CASSPPRTGSNQPQHF
TGTGCCAGCTCACCACCTCGGACAGGGAGCAATCAGCCCCAGCATTTT
>TRBJ1-2|.|TRBV5-1
CASSSKPGEDNGYTF
TGCGCCAGCAGCTCTAAACCAGGGGAAGATAATGGCTACACCTTC
>TRBJ2-5|.|TRBV6-7
CASSYSEGGGREQETQYF
TGTGCCAGCAGTTACTCGGAGGGTGGAGGAAGAGAACAAGAGACCCAGTACTTC
>TRBJ2-7|.|TRBV19
CASSLRPGLRSYEQYF
TGTGCCAGTAGTCTTCGCCCGGGACTCCGATCCTACGAGCAGTACTTC
>TRBJ2-3|.|TRBV7-2
CASSLAVTSADTQYF
TGTGCCAGCAGCTTAGCGGTGACGAGCGCAGATACGCAGTATTTT
>TRBJ2-5|.|TRBV2
CASSSQREETQYF
TGTGCCAGCAGCTCACAGCGGGAAGAGACCCAGTACTTC
>TRBJ1-2|TRBD1|TRBV5-1
CASSSGTADYGYTF
TGCGCCAGCAGCTCCGGGACAGCGGACTATGGCTACACCTTC
>TRBJ2-1|TRBD1|TRBV4-1
CASSPWTGKDNEQFF
TGCGCCAGCAGCCCCTGGACAGGGAAAGACAATGAGCAGTTCTTC
>TRBJ2-5|TRBD2|TRBV6-5
CASSYRSGGETQYF
TGTGCCAGCAGTTACCGGTCGGGGGGGGAGACCCAGTACTTC
>TRBJ1-4|TRBD1|TRBV28
CASSPGTVNEKLFF
TGTGCCAGCAGTCCCGGGACAGTTAATGAAAAACTGTTTTTT
>TRBJ2-2|TRBD2|TRBV7-8
CASSLVGLPNTGELFF
TGTGCCAGCAGCTTAGTGGGACTACCCAACACCGGGGAGCTGTTTTTT
>TRBJ1-1|TRBD1|TRBV7-3
CASSPRQGRPETAFF
TGTGCCAGCAGCCCGCGACAGGGGAGACCCGAAACAGCTTTCTTT
>TRBJ1-1|.|TRBV7-3
CASSLFPQGGDTEAFF
TGTGCCAGCAGCTTATTCCCACAGGGTGGGGACACTGAAGCTTTCTTT
>TRBJ2-3|.|TRBV29-1
CSVGGATDTQYF
TGCAGCGTTGGCGGGGCCACAGATACGCAGTATTTT
>TRBJ2-1|.|TRBV7-9
CASSSQGTPPPHYNEQFF
TGTGCCAGCAGCTCACAGGGAACCCCACCCCCCCACTACAATGAGCAGTTCTTC
>TRBJ1-5|.|TRBV7-3
CASSSSPGQPQHF
TGTGCCAGCAGCTCAAGTCCGGGGCAGCCCCAGCATTTT
>TRBJ2-7|TRBD1|TRBV6-1
CASSERTGAIEQYF
TGTGCCAGCAGTGAAAGGACAGGGGCCATCGAGCAGTACTTC
>TRBJ1-5|TRBD1|TRBV19
CASSLGTGRSNQPQHF
TGTGCCAGTAGCCTCGGGACAGGTCGAAGCAATCAGCCCCAGCATTTT
>TRBJ2-1|.|TRBV19
CASTGKGQGNNEQFF
TGTGCCAGTACGGGTAAGGGCCAGGGCAACAATGAGCAGTTCTTC
>TRBJ1-2|.|TRBV15
CATSRPTGGYTF
TGTGCCACCAGCAGACCGACGGGGGGCTACACCTTC
>TRBJ2-1|TRBD1|TRBV9
CASSFDRAGEQFF
TGTGCCAGCAGCTTTGACAGGGCAGGTGAGCAGTTCTTC
>TRBJ2-7|.|TRBV7-2
CASSLTQSSYEQYF
TGTGCCAGCAGCCTAACACAGAGCTCCTACGAGCAGTACTTC
>TRBJ1-2|TRBD1|TRBV2
CASSEFKVTGPYLSNGYTF
TGTGCCAGCAGCGAATTTAAGGTGACAGGGCCTTATCTTTCGAATGGCTACACCTTC
>TRBJ2-5|.|TRBV5-4
CASSTGETQYF
TGTGCCAGCAGCACAGGGGAGACCCAGTACTTC
>TRBJ2-3|.|TRBV5-1
CASSPGITSTDTQYF
TGCGCCAGCAGCCCGGGGATTACTAGCACAGATACGCAGTATTTT
>TRBJ2-7|.|TRBV7-2
CASRLQQGRDYEQYF
TGTGCCAGCAGGTTGCAGCAGGGCAGGGACTACGAGCAGTACTTC
>TRBJ1-1|TRBD1|TRBV7-8
CASSPWTGRTEAFF
TGTGCCAGCAGCCCTTGGACAGGGAGGACTGAAGCTTTCTTT
>TRBJ1-2|.|TRBV5-4
CASSLIEELSRRNTF
TGTGCCAGCAGCCTAATCGAGGAGCTGAGCCGTCGGAACACCTTC
>TRBJ1-6|.|TRBV7-2
CASSPRSVAGRSLHF
TGTGCCAGCAGCCCAAGATCCGTGGCAGGGCGGTCCCTCCACTTT
>TRBJ1-5|TRBD1|TRBV4-1
CASSQGQDQPQHF
TGCGCCAGCAGCCAGGGACAGGATCAGCCCCAGCATTTT
>TRBJ2-1|TRBD2|TRBV7-9
CASSPIAGGSYNEQFF
TGTGCCAGCAGCCCGATAGCGGGGGGATCCTACAATGAGCAGTTCTTC
>TRBJ2-2|.|TRBV6-1
CASSPKTVNTGELFF
TGTGCCAGCAGTCCTAAGACAGTGAACACCGGGGAGCTGTTTTTT
>TRBJ1-6|.|TRBV4-3
CASSQGENSYNSPLHF
TGCGCCAGCAGCCAAGGGGAGAACTCCTATAATTCACCCCTCCACTTT
>TRBJ1-1|.|TRBV18
CASSPPSETEAFF
TGTGCCAGCTCACCACCGTCAGAAACTGAAGCTTTCTTT
>TRBJ2-3|.|TRBV5-1
CASHGSTDTQYF
TGCGCCAGCCACGGGAGCACAGATACGCAGTATTTT
>TRBJ2-3|.|TRBV29-1
CSVEAGMGDTQYF
TGCAGCGTTGAAGCGGGAATGGGGGATACGCAGTATTTT
>TRBJ2-1|.|TRBV7-3
CASSGGLAANEQFF
TGTGCCAGCAGCGGGGGACTTGCGGCCAATGAGCAGTTCTTC
>TRBJ1-2|TRBD1|TRBV30
CAWSPGGGNYGYTF
TGTGCCTGGAGTCCGGGAGGGGGCAACTATGGCTACACCTTC
>TRBJ1-6|.|TRBV28
CASSLTVGNSPLHF
TGTGCCAGCAGTTTGACAGTGGGTAATTCACCCCTCCACTTT
>TRBJ1-2|TRBD1|TRBV5-5
CASSLGQARTNYGYTF
TGTGCCAGCAGTCTGGGACAGGCTAGGACCAACTATGGCTACACCTTC
>TRBJ2-7|TRBD2|TRBV23-1
CASSRLAGGQLREQYF
TGCGCCAGCAGTCGACTAGCGGGGGGTCAATTACGGGAGCAGTACTTC
>TRBJ2-1|TRBD2|TRBV6-4
CASSELAGGPGDEQFF
TGTGCCAGCAGTGAATTAGCGGGGGGGCCAGGGGATGAGCAGTTCTTC